Listed below are T cell receptor beta chains from one sample, sequenced in a study of blood T cell repertoires in COVID-19. Sequencing used immunoSEQ multiplex PCR; TCRdb keeps in-frame clones, though not all of them. The data hold 150,000 to 200,000 clones, with approximately 86% observed a single time. Sequencing used peripheral blood. These receptor sequences come from a man aged 60 to 75 with acute or convalescent COVID-19. The CDR3 runs from the conserved cysteine through the conserved F or W. Each record gives: V gene, D gene, J gene, clone size, CDR3 protein, CDR3 DNA. A D gene is named only where the DNA matches it firmly. Where a row states a size, it is once, few, many or the class of an expanded clone; other rows omit it.

V gene: TRBV19
D gene: TRBD1
J gene: TRBJ1-5
clone size: .
CDR3 protein: CASTPQQGGNQPQHF
CDR3 DNA: TGTGCCAGTACCCCCCAGCAGGGGGGCAATCAGCCCCAGCATTTT

V gene: TRBV10-3
D gene: .
J gene: TRBJ1-3
clone size: .
CDR3 protein: CAITHGGGNTIYF
CDR3 DNA: TGTGCCATCACCCACGGGGGAGGAAACACCATATATTTT

V gene: TRBV5-4
D gene: TRBD1
J gene: TRBJ1-6
clone size: .
CDR3 protein: CASSLDRGNSPLHF
CDR3 DNA: TGTGCCAGCAGCTTAGACAGGGGCAATTCACCCCTCCACTTT

V gene: TRBV5-8
D gene: TRBD1
J gene: TRBJ1-5
clone size: .
CDR3 protein: CASRLTGGSHQPQHF
CDR3 DNA: TGTGCCAGCAGGTTGACAGGGGGTTCCCACCAGCCCCAGCATTTT

V gene: TRBV19
D gene: .
J gene: TRBJ1-5
clone size: few
CDR3 protein: CASSWGGDGNQPQHF
CDR3 DNA: TGTGCCAGTAGTTGGGGGGGAGACGGCAATCAGCCCCAGCATTTT

V gene: TRBV11-2
D gene: .
J gene: TRBJ2-2
clone size: once
CDR3 protein: CASSLAGWRAGELFF
CDR3 DNA: TGTGCCAGCAGCTTAGCAGGGTGGAGAGCCGGGGAGCTGTTTTTT

V gene: TRBV11-2
D gene: .
J gene: TRBJ2-7
clone size: .
CDR3 protein: CASSSVLYEQYF
CDR3 DNA: TGTGCCAGCAGCTCCGTTTTGTACGAGCAGTACTTC

V gene: TRBV21-1
D gene: .
J gene: TRBJ1-4
clone size: .
CDR3 protein: CASSAQGVGQGDEKLFF
CDR3 DNA: TGTGCCAGCAGCGCTCAAGGGGTGGGGCAGGGGGATGAAAAACTGTTTTTT

V gene: TRBV12-3/TRBV12-4
D gene: .
J gene: TRBJ1-5
clone size: .
CDR3 protein: CASSLGSGQPQHF
CDR3 DNA: TGTGCCAGCAGTTTAGGGTCGGGTCAGCCCCAGCATTTT

V gene: TRBV28
D gene: .
J gene: TRBJ2-7
clone size: once
CDR3 protein: CASSLSSAYEQYF
CDR3 DNA: TGTGCCAGCAGTTTATCTAGCGCCTACGAGCAGTACTTC

V gene: TRBV19
D gene: .
J gene: TRBJ2-7
clone size: .
CDR3 protein: CASSNWPGQTFYEQYF
CDR3 DNA: TGTGCCAGTAGTAATTGGCCCGGACAGACTTTCTACGAGCAGTACTTC

V gene: TRBV7-8
D gene: .
J gene: TRBJ2-5
clone size: .
CDR3 protein: CASSPQGETQYF
CDR3 DNA: TGTGCCAGCAGCCCCCAGGGGGAGACCCAGTACTTC

V gene: TRBV27
D gene: TRBD2
J gene: TRBJ2-5
clone size: .
CDR3 protein: CASGAGGFETQYF
CDR3 DNA: TGTGCCAGCGGCGCGGGAGGGTTTGAGACCCAGTACTTC

V gene: TRBV7-3
D gene: TRBD1
J gene: TRBJ1-2
clone size: .
CDR3 protein: CASSPQGGFYGYTF
CDR3 DNA: TGTGCCAGCAGCCCCCAGGGGGGATTCTATGGCTACACCTTC

V gene: TRBV19
D gene: TRBD1
J gene: TRBJ1-1
clone size: .
CDR3 protein: CASKDREDTEAFF
CDR3 DNA: TGTGCCAGTAAGGACAGGGAAGATACTGAAGCTTTCTTT

V gene: TRBV18
D gene: TRBD2
J gene: TRBJ2-1
clone size: .
CDR3 protein: CASSPRGSGRSRAYNEQFF
CDR3 DNA: TGTGCCAGCTCACCCCGGGGTAGCGGGAGAAGTCGGGCCTACAATGAGCAGTTCTTC

V gene: TRBV5-4
D gene: TRBD1
J gene: TRBJ2-7
clone size: .
CDR3 protein: CASRRAPQGGYEQYF
CDR3 DNA: TGTGCCAGCAGACGTGCGCCACAGGGGGGTTACGAGCAGTACTTC